This TCR beta chain came from a study of regulatory T cells in long-lasting Graves disease. About the research overall: In persistent Graves' disease, antithyroid drugs had been taken for over 5 years and TSH receptor antibodies stayed positive.

According to the study, TCR beta libraries were built with iRepertoire HTBI primers and CDR3-region Arm-PCR. MiXCR, applied by TCRdb to the multiplex PCR reads, yields one record per CDR3 protein. This sample carries about 450,000 distinct CDR3 sequences, about a quarter of them seen once, and the ten largest clones take approximately 25%. Findings of the study overall: Persistent Graves' patients showed a TCR diversity that was lower than that of newly diagnosed ones. The sample size was small, and this may have reduced accuracy.

Time point indicated: persistent/refractory GD, antithyroid drugs over 5 years with positive TRAb. After RNA was extracted from PBMCs, the TCR library was made from it. This clonotype has at least ten counts. The antigen is undetermined. The specimen was peripheral blood mononuclear cells (PBMCs), collected when the disease was refractory, from a patient treated with antithyroid drugs. This TCR was recovered from a female donor with Graves disease.

CDR3 region: CASSLGSLESPLHF. CDR3 sequence (DNA): TGTGCCAGCAGCTTAGGTAGCCTAGAGTCACCCCTCCACTTT. This chain uses TRBV7-2 with TRBJ1-6; D remains unclear. CDR1 and CDR2 from the germline V gene are SGHTA and FQGNSA. The CDR3 totals 14 residues. V was clipped by 1 base and J by 10 bases, with 11 bases between them.